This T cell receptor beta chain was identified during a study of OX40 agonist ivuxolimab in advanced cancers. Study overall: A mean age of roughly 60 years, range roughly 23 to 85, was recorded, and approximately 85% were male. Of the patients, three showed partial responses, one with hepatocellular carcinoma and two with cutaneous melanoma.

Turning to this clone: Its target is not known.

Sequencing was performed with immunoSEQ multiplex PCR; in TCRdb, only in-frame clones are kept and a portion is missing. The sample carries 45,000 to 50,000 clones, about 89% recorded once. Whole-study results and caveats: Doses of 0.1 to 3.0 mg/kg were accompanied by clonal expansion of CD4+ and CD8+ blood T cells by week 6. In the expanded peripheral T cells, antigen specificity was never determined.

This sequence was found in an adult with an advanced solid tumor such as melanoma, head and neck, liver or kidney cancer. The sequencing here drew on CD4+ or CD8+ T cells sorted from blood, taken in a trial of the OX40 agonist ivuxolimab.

The CDR3 loop reads CASSHSTEAFF. The CDR3 DNA is TGCGCCAGCAGCCATTCGACAGAAGCTTTCTTT. The genes are TRBV4-1 and TRBJ1-1; D ambiguous. CDR1 is MGHRA, CDR2 YSYEKL, per germline. V lost 3 bases and J lost 8, with 7 bases in between. This CDR3 region has 11 residues.